The T cell receptor (beta chain) under discussion was sequenced for a study of blood T cells in healthy people across ages (dated by TCRdb to between 2015 and 2017). The study in broad terms: Template switching captured roughly one uniquely barcoded TCR beta cDNA molecule per two T cells in model experiments. The study measured age-related changes in TCR beta repertoire diversity using deep sequencing normalized with unique cDNA molecular identifiers. Four age groups were formed from the donors: young (average approximately 15 years), middle-aged (approximately 41), aged (roughly 58) and long-lived (roughly 81). Two additional independent replicas of 1 million unique cDNA reads from the same blood draw were analyzed for two donors (one aged 18 to 29 and one aged 80 or older).

The library was built by means of 5' RACE. Sequencing was performed on an Illumina HiSeq 2500. The second PCR ran for about 6 to 11 cycles and used a J-beta primer mix along with a sample-barcoded 5' primer. A unique molecular identifier was introduced onto each TCR beta cDNA molecule by a template-switch 5' adaptor carrying 12 random nucleotides. Each sample yielded at least 3 million CDR3-containing paired-end reads. The Mint cDNA synthesis kit, primed by a TRBC-specific oligonucleotide, was used to synthesize first-strand cDNA from all RNA. Following uracil-DNA glycosylase treatment, all cDNA underwent a first 18-cycle PCR with the universal primers M1SS and BC2_uni_R. In the paper's pipeline: Normalization of each sample was performed by random selection of 1 million high-quality reads, each carrying a distinct molecular identifier. Reads sharing molecular identifiers were discarded rather than binned into consensus sequences. MiTCR, with a Q25 quality threshold and the strictest error-elimination algorithm, was used for CDR3 identification, clonotype clustering and error correction. Lower-bound total TCR beta diversity was estimated with a nonparametric unseen species model using Euler transformation. TCRdb reworked the public reads: Q25 trimming with fastp, MiXCR clone assembly, productive beta chains retained. Identical CDR3 proteins give one entry, which carries the most common genes and DNA. These V and J calls originate from TCRdb's pipeline instead of the authors' own analysis. The sample table contains approximately 800,000 distinct CDR3 sequences; only one count was recorded for 25% of them. Approximately 4% of the sample is held by the ten biggest clonotypes.

This clonotype came up a few times. Its recognized antigen is unknown. Within one base of it there is no much larger clone, and no base qualities were kept. Paper-wide results and their limitations: There was a strong correlation between observed TCR beta diversity and the percentage of naive T cells measured by flow cytometry. Compared with the aged group, the long-lived group had more naive CD4+ T cells, fewer expanded clones and increased TCR diversity, a pattern suggesting age selection. Because donor CMV infection status was unknown, age-related changes in expanded clonotypes were potentially confounded. Because profiling used bulk unsorted PBMCs, naive and antigen-experienced compartments could not be compared conclusively. As age increased, observed TCR beta diversity per million T cells dropped in a roughly linear way, and a significant reduction was already evident by age about 40. Estimates of total diversity based on one million sequenced T cells were considered lower bounds and underestimates.

The CDR3 covers 16 residues, taking in both the cysteine and the phenylalanine. Just CDR3 DNA is preserved here, 48 bases in frame from base 1. CDR1 DFQATT and CDR2 SNEGSKA are derived from the germline V gene (reference sequence). Germline trimming amounts to 7 bases on V and 9 bases on J, with 17 as the count of junction bases outside the gene matches. Systemically healthy Caucasian individuals from Russia, some 36 in total and aged about 6 to 95 years, were included as donors. About 10 milliliters of peripheral blood were collected from each donor into EDTA-treated Vacutainer tubes. Ficoll-Paque density-gradient centrifugation was used to isolate PBMCs, with at least 6.5 million obtained per sample. Trizol reagent was used to extract total RNA from the PBMCs, yielding at least 5.5 micrograms per sample. For every donor, flow cytometry on a PBMC aliquot measured the percentage of naive CD45RAhigh/CD27high T cells.

This same sample was also part of a study on T cells of mothers and their children. Per the second study: Nine systemically healthy Caucasian individuals, comprising three mothers and their six children, were included as donors. cDNA synthesis used all of the extracted RNA, with around 1.4 ug of RNA in each 15 ul reaction. Sample barcodes and 2-4 random nucleotides were added via the M1S primer in the second PCR. Over 9.5 million TCR beta CDR3 reads were obtained for each mother, and approximately 2.9 million reads were obtained for each child. Thymic selection shapes the output of TCR recombination in a similar way in related and unrelated pairs, and inherited differences have a minor effect. Related mother-child pairs always showed normalized repertoire overlap that was slightly higher than in unrelated mother-child pairs, though the difference was never significant. No persistent microchimeric T cell clones were found, with a detection sensitivity of approximately 94 clones per million clonotypes. To look for features that set related mother-child pairs apart from unrelated individuals, the researchers ran deep NGS to compare the TCR beta repertoires of mothers and children. On average, the children were around 11 +/- 4 years old, while the mothers were roughly 36 +/- 4 years old. After adapter ligation was performed with NEBNext reagents, the libraries were sequenced on an Illumina HiSeq 2000 with 100+100 nt paired-end reads. Mother and child libraries were prepared a month apart and sequenced in separate runs to prevent cross-contamination. For each donor, between about 450,000 and 2,300,000 distinct TCR beta clonotypes were identified. Naive TCR beta clonotypes were estimated from low-frequency clonotypes matched to each donor's FACS-determined naive share, without sorting.

The receptor comes from a boy aged 5-17 years in good health. The source material was blood. The chain employs TRBV20-1 and TRBJ2-1; TRBD2 agrees with 11 junctional bases. The DNA sequence is TGCAGTGTTCTAGGGAGTAGCGGGAGGGAAGTATTTGAGCAGTTCTTC. This yields the protein CSVLGSSGREVFEQFF.